This entry features one T cell receptor beta chain sequence. The antigen remains undetermined. This entry is derived from a study of cytotoxic CD8 clonotypes in ibrutinib-treated CLL. J lost 4 bases, V lost 2 bases, and 10 bases had no gene match. Germline CDR1 is SNHLY and CDR2 is FYNNEI. CDR3 length equals 16 residues. Produced via immunoSEQ multiplex PCR; TCRdb's table is partial and in-frame only. Of some 35,000 clones listed, about 70% were seen once; the top ten hold over 15%. Study-level points and caveats: At progression, clonality fell back toward baseline after rising at ibrutinib response. Treatment saw public clonotypes, which were uncommon, either contract or stay stable.

Sequences were derived from PBMCs, sampled at disease progression, from a patient treated with ibrutinib. This clonotype originated in a human donor with chronic lymphocytic leukemia. The chain recombines TRBV2 with TRBJ2-7, with TRBD2 identical over 8 bases. This chain's CDR3 is CASSESVGGGRYEQYF. CDR3 coding DNA: TGTGCCAGCAGTGAAAGCGTCGGGGGGGGCAGGTACGAGCAGTACTTC.